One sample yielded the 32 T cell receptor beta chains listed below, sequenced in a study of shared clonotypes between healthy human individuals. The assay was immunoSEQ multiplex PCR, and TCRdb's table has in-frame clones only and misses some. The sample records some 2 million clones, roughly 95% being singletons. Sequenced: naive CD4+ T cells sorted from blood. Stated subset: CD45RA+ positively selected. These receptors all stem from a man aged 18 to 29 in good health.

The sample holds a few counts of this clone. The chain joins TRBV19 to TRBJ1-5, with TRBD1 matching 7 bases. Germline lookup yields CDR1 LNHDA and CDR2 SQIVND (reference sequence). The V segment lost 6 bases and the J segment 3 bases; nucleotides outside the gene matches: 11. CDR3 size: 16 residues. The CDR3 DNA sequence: TGTGCCAGTAGCCCGAGGACAGGCGTGTACAATCAGCCCCAGCATTTT. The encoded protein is CASSPRTGVYNQPQHF.

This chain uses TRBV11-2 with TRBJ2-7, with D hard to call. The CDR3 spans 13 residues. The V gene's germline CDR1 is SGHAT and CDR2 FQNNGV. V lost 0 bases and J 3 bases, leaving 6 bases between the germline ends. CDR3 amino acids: CASSLDAYYEQYF. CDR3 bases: TGTGCCAGCAGCTTAGATGCTTACTACGAGCAGTACTTC.

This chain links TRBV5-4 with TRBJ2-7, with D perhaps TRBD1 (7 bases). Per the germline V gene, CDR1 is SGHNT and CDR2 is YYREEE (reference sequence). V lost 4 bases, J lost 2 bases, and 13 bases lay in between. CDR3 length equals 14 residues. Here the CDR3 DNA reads TGTGCCAGCAGCGCGGCAGGGGGGACCTACGAGCAGTACTTC. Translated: CASSAAGGTYEQYF.

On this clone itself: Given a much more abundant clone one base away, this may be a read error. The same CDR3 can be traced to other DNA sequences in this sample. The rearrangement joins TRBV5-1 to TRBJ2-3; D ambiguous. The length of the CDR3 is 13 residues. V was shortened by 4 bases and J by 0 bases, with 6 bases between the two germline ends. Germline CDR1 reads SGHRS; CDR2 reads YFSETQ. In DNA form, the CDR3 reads TGCGCCAGCAGCCCAGCTAGCACAGATACGCAGTATTTT. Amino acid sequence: CASSPASTDTQYF. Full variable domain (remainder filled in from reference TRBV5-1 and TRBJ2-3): KAGVTQTPRYLIKTRGQQVTLSCSPISGHRSVSWYQQTPGQGLQFLFEYFSETQRNKGNFPGRFSGRQFSNSRSEMNVSTLELGDSALYLCASSPASTDTQYFGPGTRLTVL.

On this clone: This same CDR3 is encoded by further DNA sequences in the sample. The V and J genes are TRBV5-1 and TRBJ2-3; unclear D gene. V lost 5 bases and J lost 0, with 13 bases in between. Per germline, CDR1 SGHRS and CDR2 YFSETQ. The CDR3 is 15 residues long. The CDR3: CASSLGQSSTDTQYF. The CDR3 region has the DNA TGCGCCAGCAGTCTTGGGCAGAGTAGCACAGATACGCAGTATTTT.

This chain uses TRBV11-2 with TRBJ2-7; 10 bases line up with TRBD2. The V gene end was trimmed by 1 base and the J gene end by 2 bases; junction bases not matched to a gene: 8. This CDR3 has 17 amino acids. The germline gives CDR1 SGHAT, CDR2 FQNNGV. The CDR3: CASSLVFGLAATYEQYF. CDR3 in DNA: TGTGCCAGCAGCTTAGTTTTTGGACTAGCGGCCACCTACGAGCAGTACTTC.

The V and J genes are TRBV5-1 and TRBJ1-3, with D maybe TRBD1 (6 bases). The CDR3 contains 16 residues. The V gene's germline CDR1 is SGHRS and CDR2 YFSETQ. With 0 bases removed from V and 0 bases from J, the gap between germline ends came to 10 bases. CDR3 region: CASSLGRGPSGNTIYF. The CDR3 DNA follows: TGCGCCAGCAGCTTGGGCAGGGGACCCTCTGGAAACACCATATATTTT.

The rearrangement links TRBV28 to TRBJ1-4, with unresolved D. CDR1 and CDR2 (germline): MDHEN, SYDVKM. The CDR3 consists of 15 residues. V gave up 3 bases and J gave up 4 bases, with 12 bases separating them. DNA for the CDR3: TGTGCCAGCAGTTTGCCCCAAGGGCATAATGAAAAACTGTTTTTT. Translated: CASSLPQGHNEKLFF.

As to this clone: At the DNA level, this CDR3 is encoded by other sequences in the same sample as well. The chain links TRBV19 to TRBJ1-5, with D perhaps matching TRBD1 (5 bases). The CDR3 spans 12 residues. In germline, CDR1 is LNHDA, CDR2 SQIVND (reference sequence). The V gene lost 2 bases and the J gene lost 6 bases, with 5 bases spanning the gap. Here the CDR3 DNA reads TGTGCCAGTAGTATACAGGGTCAGCCCCAGCATTTT. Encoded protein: CASSIQGQPQHF.

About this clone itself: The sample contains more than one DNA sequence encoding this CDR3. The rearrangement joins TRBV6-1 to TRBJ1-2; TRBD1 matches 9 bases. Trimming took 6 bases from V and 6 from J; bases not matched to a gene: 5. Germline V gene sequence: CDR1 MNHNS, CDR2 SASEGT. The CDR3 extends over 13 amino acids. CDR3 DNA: TGTGCCAGCAGCCCGACAGGGGGAGATGGCTACACCTTC. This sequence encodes CASSPTGGDGYTF.

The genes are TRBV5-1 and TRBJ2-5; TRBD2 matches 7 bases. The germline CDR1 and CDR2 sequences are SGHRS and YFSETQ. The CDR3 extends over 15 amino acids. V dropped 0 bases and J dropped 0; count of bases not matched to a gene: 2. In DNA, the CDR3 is TGCGCCAGCAGCTTGGGCGGGAGTAACCAAGAGACCCAGTACTTC. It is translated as CASSLGGSNQETQYF.

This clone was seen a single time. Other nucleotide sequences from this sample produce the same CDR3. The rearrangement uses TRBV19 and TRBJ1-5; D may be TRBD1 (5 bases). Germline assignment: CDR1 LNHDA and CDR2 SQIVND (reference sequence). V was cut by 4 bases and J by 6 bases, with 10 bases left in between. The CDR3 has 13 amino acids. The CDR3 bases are TGTGCCAGTAGTACCCTGGGGGGTCAGCCCCAGCATTTT. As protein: CASSTLGGQPQHF.

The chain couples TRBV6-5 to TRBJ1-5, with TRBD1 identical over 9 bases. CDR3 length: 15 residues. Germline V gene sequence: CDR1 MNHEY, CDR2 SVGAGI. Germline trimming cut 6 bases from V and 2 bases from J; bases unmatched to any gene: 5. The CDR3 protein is CASSPDRGGNQPQHF. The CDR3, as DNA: TGTGCCAGCAGCCCGGACAGGGGAGGCAATCAGCCCCAGCATTTT.

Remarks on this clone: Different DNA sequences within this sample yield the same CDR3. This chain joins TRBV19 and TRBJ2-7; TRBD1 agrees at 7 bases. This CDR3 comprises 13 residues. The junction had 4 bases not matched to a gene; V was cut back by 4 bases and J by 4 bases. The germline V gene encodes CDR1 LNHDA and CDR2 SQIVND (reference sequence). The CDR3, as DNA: TGTGCCAGTAGTACACGACAGGGTTACGAGCAGTACTTC. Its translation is CASSTRQGYEQYF.

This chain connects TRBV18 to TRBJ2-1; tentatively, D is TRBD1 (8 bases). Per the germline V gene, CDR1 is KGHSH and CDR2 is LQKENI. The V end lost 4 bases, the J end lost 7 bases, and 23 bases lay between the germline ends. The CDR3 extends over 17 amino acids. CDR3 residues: CASSRDRGAGSRNEQFF. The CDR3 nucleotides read TGTGCCAGCTCACGCGACAGGGGAGCGGGAAGTAGGAATGAGCAGTTCTTC.

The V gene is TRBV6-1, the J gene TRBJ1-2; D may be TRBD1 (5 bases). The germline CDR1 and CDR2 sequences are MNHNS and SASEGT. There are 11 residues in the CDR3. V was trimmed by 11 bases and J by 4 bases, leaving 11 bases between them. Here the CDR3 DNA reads TGTGCCGGGGGGGACGGCTATGGCTACACCTTC. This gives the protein CAGGDGYGYTF.

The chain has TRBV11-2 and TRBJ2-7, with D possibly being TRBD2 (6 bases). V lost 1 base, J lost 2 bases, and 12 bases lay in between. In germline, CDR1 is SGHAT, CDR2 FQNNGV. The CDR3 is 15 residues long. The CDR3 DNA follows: TGTGCCAGCAGCTTAGGGGCGGAGGGGCCCTACGAGCAGTACTTC. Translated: CASSLGAEGPYEQYF.

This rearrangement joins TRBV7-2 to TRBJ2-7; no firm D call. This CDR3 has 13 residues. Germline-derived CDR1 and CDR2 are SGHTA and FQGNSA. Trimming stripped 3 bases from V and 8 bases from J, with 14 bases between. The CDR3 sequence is CASSFLRADKQYF. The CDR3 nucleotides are TGTGCCAGCAGCTTTCTTAGGGCGGATAAGCAGTACTTC.

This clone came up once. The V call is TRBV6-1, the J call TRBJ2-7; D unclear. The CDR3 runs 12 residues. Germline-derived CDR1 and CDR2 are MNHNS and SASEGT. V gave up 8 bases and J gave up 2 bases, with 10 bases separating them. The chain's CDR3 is CASLQHTYEQYF. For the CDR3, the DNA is TGTGCCAGCTTGCAACACACCTACGAGCAGTACTTC.

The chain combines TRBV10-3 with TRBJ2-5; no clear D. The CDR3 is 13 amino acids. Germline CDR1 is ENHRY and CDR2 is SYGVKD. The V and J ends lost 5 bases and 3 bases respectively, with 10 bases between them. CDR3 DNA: TGTGCCATCAGTCGTCAATCCGAAGAGACCCAGTACTTC. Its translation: CAISRQSEETQYF.

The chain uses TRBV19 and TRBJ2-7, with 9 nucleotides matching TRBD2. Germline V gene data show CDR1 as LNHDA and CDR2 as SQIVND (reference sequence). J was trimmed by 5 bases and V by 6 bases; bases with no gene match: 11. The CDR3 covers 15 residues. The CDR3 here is CASSPRGGGIHEQYF. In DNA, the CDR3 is TGTGCCAGTAGCCCGCGGGGGGGCGGGATCCACGAGCAGTACTTC.

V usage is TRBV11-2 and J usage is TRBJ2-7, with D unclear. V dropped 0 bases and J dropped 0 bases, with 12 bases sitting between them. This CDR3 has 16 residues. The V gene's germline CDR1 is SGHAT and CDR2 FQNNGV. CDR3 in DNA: TGTGCCAGCAGCTTAGAGGGTCAGCTACCCTCCTACGAGCAGTACTTC. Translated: CASSLEGQLPSYEQYF. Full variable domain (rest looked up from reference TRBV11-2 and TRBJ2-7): EAGVAQSPRYKIIEKRQSVAFWCNPISGHATLYWYQQILGQGPKLLIQFQNNGVVDDSQLPKDRFSAERLKGVDSTLKIQPAKLEDSAVYLCASSLEGQLPSYEQYFGPGTRLTVT.

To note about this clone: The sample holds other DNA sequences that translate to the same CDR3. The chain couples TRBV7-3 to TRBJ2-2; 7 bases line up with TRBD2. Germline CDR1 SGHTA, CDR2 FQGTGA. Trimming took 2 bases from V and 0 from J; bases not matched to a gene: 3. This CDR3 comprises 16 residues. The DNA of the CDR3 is TGTGCCAGCAGCTTACGTGCGGGGGCGAACACCGGGGAGCTGTTTTTT. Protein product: CASSLRAGANTGELFF.

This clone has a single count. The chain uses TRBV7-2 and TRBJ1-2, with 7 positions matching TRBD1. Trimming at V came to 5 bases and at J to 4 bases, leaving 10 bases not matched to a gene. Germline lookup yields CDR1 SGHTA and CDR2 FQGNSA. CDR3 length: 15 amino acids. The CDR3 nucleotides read TGTGCCAGCAGCCCACAACCAGGGGGAAGCTATGGCTACACCTTC. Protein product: CASSPQPGGSYGYTF. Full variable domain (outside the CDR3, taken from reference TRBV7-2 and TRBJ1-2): GAGVSQSPSNKVTEKGKDVELRCDPISGHTALYWYRQSLGQGLEFLIYFQGNSAPDKSGLPSDRFSAERTGGSVSTLTIQRTQQEDSAVYLCASSPQPGGSYGYTFGSGTRLTVV.

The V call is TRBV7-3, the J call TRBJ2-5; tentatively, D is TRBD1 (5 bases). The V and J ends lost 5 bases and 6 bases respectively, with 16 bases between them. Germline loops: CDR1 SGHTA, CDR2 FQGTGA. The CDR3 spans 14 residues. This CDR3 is CASSLGPGVKTQYF. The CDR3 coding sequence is TGTGCCAGCAGCCTGGGGCCAGGAGTAAAGACCCAGTACTTC.

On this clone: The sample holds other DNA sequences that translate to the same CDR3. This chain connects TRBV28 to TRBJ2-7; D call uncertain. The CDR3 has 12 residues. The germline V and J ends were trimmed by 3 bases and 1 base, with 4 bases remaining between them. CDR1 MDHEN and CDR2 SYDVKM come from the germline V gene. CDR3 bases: TGTGCCAGCAGTTTCCGGTCCTACGAGCAGTACTTC. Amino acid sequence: CASSFRSYEQYF.

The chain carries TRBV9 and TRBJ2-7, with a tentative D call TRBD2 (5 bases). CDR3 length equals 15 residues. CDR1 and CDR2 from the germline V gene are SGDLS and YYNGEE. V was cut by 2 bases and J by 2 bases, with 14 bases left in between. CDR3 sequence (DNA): TGTGCCAGCAGCGTTTCATCGGGAACAACCTACGAGCAGTACTTC. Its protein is CASSVSSGTTYEQYF.

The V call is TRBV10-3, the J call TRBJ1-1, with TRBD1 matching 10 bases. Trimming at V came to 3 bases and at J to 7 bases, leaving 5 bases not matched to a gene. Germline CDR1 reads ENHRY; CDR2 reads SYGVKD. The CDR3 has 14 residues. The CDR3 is CAISERDRGGEAFF. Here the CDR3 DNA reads TGTGCCATCAGTGAAAGGGACAGGGGAGGTGAAGCTTTCTTT.

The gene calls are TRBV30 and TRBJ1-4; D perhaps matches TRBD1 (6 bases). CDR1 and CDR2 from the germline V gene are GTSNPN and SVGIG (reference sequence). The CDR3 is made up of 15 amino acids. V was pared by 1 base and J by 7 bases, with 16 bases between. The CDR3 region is CAWSAVRGEGEKLFF. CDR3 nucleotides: TGTGCCTGGAGTGCCGTCAGGGGTGAGGGTGAAAAACTGTTTTTT. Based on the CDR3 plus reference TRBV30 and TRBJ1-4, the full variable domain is SQTIHQWPATLVQPVGSPLSLECTVEGTSNPNLYWYRQAAGRGLQLLFYSVGIGQISSEVPQNLSASRPQDRQFILSSKKLLLSDSGFYLCAWSAVRGEGEKLFFGSGTQLSVL.

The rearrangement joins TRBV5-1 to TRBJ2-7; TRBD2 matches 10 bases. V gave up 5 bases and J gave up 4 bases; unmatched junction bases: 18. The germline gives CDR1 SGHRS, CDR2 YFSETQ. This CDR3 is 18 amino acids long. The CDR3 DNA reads TGCGCCAGCAGTAGGGCTAGCGGGAGTGTCCTTACATCATACGAGCAGTACTTC. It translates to CASSRASGSVLTSYEQYF.

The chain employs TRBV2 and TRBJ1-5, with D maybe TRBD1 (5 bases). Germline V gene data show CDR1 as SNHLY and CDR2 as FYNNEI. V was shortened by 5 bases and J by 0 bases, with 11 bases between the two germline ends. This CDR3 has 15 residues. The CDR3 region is CASSPWDYSNQPQHF. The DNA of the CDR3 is TGTGCCAGCAGTCCCTGGGACTATAGCAATCAGCCCCAGCATTTT. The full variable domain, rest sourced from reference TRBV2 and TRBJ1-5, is EPEVTQTPSHQVTQMGQEVILRCVPISNHLYFYWYRQILGQKVEFLVSFYNNEISEKSEIFDDQFSVERPDGSNFTLKIRSTKLEDSAMYFCASSPWDYSNQPQHFGDGTRLSIL.

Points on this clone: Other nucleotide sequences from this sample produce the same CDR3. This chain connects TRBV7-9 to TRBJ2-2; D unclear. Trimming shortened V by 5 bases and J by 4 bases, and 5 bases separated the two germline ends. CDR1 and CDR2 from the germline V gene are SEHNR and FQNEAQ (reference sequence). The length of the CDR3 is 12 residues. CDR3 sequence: CASSPSTGELFF. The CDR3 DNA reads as TGTGCCAGCAGCCCTTCCACCGGGGAGCTGTTTTTT.